This is a list of T cell receptor beta chains from one sample in a study of identical twins. TCRdb ran MiXCR on the 5' RACE reads and lists one entry per CDR3 protein. Here the sample spans 450,000 to 650,000 distinct CDR3 sequences, 9.6% being singletons. These data also formed part of another study, on yellow fever vaccine responses in identical twins.

Sequencing input: PBMCs. These receptors were collected from a woman under 30 in good health. CDR3s leave out the opening cysteine and the closing phenylalanine or tryptophan. Part of the rows lack a size; the others show once, few, many or a class for expanded clones.

SVTGVIGSSTDTQY TRBV29-1 .
ASSRDSIYEQY TRBV5-1 many
ASSLAHLAGRYEQY TRBV7-9 few
ASSKGTGAYGELF TRBV7-2 many
ASRLNSYNEQF TRBV12-3/TRBV12-4 many
ASSQVSGGQETQY TRBV4-1 .
ASSLAARFEAF TRBV7-2 many
SARQGASSYNEQF TRBV20-1 many
ASSSRTSGASTDTQY TRBV13 .
ASIQRGVAKNIQY TRBV28 .
ASSITGTGRDEQY TRBV5-6 .
SAKGTRDWDTGELF TRBV20-1 many
AIRGVLSYEQY TRBV6-2/TRBV6-3 .
ASSLLRDRDNTGELF TRBV5-1 many
ASSSPHGAETQY TRBV7-9 few
ASSARQGASAF TRBV7-8 .
ASSPLPGTPPLGPKGNEQF TRBV11-1 many
ATSRDKGPGGYNSLLH TRBV15 few
ARGGPGTGNYGYT TRBV27 few
ASSVSGGPNTEAF TRBV9 .
ASSLITGRRQPQH TRBV27 .
SVEGDRVIETQY TRBV29-1 .
ATSAPHGGDTQY TRBV24-1 few
ASSPPGLEGNEQF TRBV28 few
ASSPQGETQY TRBV5-1 many
ASSTPGTDTQY TRBV9 .
SALGTGVQPQH TRBV20-1 many
ATVRATQY TRBV7-9 many
ASSQDRPGWYNEQF TRBV4-3 many
ASSYSIQGTSGVMSLEEQF TRBV6-2/TRBV6-3 many
ASRGREQF TRBV7-9 few
ASRTGIQETQY TRBV6-1 few
ASSFLSTAYEQY TRBV6-2/TRBV6-3 .
ASSHDRAGTADTQY TRBV2 few
ASSQDQAAGVPDTQY TRBV4-3 .
ASSFTSGVQETQY TRBV3-1 few
ASSRGRAGEQY TRBV3-1 few
ASSLGGHTEAF TRBV28 many
SANWLAHQSAEQF TRBV20-1 few
ATSDYYGARVS TRBV24-1 .
ASSQDEAGWASYEQY TRBV4-2 many
ASSVLQGVTDTQY TRBV9 .
ASSYGGERNTIY TRBV28 .
ASSLRTTFYEQY TRBV7-8 few
ASTDVQETQY TRBV18 few
ASSPSWGRGSGANVLT TRBV3-1 .
SAWAGELF TRBV29-1 .
ASSFFPYNEQF TRBV9 many
ASSYDRSEEY TRBV7-9 .
ASSPRGQGAREQY TRBV7-2 few
ASPGGTGYTEAF TRBV27 .
ASSAERGLGSYEQY TRBV7-2 few
STPSGRGETQY TRBV20-1 .
ASSFIARNTEAF TRBV12-3/TRBV12-4 .